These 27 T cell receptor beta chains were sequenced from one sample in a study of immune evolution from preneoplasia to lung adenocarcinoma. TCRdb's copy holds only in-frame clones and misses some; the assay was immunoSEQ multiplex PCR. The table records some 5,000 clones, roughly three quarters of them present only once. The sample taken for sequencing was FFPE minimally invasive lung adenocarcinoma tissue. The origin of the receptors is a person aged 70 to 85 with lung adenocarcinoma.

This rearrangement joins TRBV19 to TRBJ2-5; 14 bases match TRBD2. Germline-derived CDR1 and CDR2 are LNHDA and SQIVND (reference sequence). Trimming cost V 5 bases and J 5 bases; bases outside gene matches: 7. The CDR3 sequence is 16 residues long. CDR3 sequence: CASSPGTSGSWETQYF. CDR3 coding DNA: TGTGCCAGTAGTCCGGGGACTAGCGGGAGTTGGGAGACCCAGTACTTC.

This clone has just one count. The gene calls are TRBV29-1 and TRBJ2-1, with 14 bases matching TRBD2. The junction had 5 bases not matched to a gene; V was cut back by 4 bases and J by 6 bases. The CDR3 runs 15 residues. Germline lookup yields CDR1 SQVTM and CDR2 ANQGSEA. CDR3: CSVGLGTSGGNEQFF. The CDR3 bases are TGCAGCGTTGGATTAGGGACTAGCGGGGGCAATGAGCAGTTCTTC.

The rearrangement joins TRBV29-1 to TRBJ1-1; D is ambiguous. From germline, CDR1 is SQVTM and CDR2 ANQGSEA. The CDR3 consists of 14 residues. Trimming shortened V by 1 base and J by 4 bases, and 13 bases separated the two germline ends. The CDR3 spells CSVEAPGQATEAFF. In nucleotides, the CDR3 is TGCAGCGTTGAAGCCCCCGGTCAAGCCACTGAAGCTTTCTTT.

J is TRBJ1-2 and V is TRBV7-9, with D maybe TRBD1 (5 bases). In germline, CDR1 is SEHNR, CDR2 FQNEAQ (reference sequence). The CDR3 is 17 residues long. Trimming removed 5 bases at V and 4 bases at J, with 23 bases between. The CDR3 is CASSAEYTGGSLYGYTF. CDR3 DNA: TGTGCCAGCAGCGCCGAGTATACCGGGGGTAGTCTCTATGGCTACACCTTC.

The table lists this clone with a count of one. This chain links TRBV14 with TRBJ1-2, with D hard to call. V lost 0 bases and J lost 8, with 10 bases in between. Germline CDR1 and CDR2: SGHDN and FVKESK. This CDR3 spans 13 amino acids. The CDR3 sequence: CASSQDSYWGYTF. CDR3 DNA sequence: TGTGCCAGCAGCCAAGATAGTTATTGGGGCTACACCTTC.

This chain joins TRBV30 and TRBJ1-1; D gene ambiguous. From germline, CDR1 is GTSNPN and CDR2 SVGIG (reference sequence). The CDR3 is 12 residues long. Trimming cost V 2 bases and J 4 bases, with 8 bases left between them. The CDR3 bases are TGTGCCTGGAGTCTCAGGTTCACTGAAGCTTTCTTT. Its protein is CAWSLRFTEAFF.

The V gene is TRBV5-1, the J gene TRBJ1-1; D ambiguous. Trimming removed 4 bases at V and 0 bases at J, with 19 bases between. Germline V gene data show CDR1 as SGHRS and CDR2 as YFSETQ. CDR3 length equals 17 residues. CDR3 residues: CASSTRFTPFMNTEAFF. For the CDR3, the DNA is TGCGCCAGCAGCACCCGTTTTACCCCTTTTATGAACACTGAAGCTTTCTTT.

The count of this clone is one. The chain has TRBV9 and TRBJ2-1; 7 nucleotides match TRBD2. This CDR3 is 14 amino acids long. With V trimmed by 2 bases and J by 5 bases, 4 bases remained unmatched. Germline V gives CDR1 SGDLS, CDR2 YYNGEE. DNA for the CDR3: TGTGCCAGCAGCGTCTTCCTAGCGGACAATGAGCAGTTCTTC. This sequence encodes CASSVFLADNEQFF.

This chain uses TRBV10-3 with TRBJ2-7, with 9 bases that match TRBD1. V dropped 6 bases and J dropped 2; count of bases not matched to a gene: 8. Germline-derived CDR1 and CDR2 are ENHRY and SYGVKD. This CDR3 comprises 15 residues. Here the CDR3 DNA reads TGTGCCATCAGCCAGCCGACAGGGGGGACCTACGAGCAGTACTTC. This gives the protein CAISQPTGGTYEQYF.

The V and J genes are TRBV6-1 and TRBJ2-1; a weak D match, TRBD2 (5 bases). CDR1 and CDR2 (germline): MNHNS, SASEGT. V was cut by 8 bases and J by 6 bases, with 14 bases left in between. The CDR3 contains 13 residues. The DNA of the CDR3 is TGTGCCAGCCTCCAGGTGAGCGGCAATGAGCAGTTCTTC. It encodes CASLQVSGNEQFF.

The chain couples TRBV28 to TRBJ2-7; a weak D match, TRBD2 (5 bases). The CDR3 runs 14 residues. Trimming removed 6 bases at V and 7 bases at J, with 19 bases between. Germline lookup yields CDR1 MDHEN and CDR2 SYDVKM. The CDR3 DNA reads TGTGCCAGCAGCCGTGGGGATCTCCCGGGAGAGCAGTACTTC. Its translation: CASSRGDLPGEQYF.

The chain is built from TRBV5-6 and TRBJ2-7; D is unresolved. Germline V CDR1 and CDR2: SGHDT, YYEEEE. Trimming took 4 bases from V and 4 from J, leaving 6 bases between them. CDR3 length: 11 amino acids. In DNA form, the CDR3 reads TGTGCCAGCAGCCTCGCATACGAGCAGTACTTC. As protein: CASSLAYEQYF.

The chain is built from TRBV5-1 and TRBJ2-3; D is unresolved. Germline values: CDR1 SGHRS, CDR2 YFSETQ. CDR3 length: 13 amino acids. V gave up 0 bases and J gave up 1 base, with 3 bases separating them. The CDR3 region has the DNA TGCGCCAGCAGCTTGGTCGGCACAGATACGCAGTATTTT. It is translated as CASSLVGTDTQYF.

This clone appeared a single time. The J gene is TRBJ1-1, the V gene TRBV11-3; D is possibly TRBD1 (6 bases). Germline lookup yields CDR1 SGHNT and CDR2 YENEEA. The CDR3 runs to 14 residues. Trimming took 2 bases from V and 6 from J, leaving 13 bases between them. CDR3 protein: CASSLNQGLSEAFF. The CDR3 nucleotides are TGTGCCAGCAGCTTAAACCAGGGGTTGTCTGAAGCTTTCTTT.

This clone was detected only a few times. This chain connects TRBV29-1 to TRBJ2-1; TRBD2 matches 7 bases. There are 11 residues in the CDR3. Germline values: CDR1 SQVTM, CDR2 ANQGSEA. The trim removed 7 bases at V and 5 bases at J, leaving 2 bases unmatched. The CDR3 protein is CSAAGDNEQFF. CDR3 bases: TGCAGCGCGGCGGGGGACAATGAGCAGTTCTTC.

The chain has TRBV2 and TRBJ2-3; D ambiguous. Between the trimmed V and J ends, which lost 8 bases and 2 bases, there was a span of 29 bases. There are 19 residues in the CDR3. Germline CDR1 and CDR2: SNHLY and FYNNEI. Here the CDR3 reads CASLPTKFSRNIHTDTQYF. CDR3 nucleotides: TGTGCCAGCCTACCCACAAAGTTTAGCAGGAACATACACACAGATACGCAGTATTTT.

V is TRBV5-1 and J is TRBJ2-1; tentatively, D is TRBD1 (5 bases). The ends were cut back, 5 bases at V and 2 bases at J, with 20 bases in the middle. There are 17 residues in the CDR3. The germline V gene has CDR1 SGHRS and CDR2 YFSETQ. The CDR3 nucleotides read TGCGCCAGCAGACAAGGGGCATCAATAACTACCTACAATGAGCAGTTCTTC. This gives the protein CASRQGASITTYNEQFF.

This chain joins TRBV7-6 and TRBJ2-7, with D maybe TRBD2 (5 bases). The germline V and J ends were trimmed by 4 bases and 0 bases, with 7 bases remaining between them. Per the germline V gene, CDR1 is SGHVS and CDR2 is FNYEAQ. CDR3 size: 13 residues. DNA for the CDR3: TGTGCCAGCAGCTCCGGACTCTCCTACGAGCAGTACTTC. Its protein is CASSSGLSYEQYF.

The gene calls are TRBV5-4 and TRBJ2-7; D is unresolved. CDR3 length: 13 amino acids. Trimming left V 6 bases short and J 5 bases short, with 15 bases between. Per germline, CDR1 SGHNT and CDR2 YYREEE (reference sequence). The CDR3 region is CASIDRSTNEQYF. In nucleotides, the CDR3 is TGTGCCAGCATCGACCGATCCACCAACGAGCAGTACTTC.

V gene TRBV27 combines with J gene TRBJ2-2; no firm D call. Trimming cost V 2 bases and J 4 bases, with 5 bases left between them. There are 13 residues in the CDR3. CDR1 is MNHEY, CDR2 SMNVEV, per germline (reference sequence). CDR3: CASSLVFTGELFF. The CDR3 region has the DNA TGTGCCAGCAGTTTAGTCTTCACCGGGGAGCTGTTTTTT.

CDR3 loop: CASSLASGTGAPGELFF. The CDR3 coding sequence is TGTGCCAGCAGCTTAGCGTCCGGGACAGGGGCCCCCGGGGAGCTGTTTTTT. The genes are TRBV7-6 and TRBJ2-2; TRBD1 matches at 10 bases. Germline CDR1 and CDR2: SGHVS and FNYEAQ. The junction had 7 bases not matched to a gene; V was cut back by 0 bases and J by 6 bases. This CDR3 is built from 17 residues.

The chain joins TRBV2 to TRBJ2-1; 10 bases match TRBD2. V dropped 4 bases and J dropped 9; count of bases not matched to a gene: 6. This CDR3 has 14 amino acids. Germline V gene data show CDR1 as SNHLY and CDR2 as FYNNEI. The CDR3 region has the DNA TGTGCCAGCAGTGGGAGCGGGGGGGGTGGTGAGCAGTTCTTC. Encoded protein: CASSGSGGGGEQFF.

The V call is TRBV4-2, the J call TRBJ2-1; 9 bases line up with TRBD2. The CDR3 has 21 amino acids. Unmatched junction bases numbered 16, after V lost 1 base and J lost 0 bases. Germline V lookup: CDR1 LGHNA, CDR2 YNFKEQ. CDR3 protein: CASSQAVGGGRGLSSYNEQFF. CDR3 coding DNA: TGTGCCAGCAGCCAAGCGGTCGGGGGCGGGAGGGGACTTAGCTCCTACAATGAGCAGTTCTTC.

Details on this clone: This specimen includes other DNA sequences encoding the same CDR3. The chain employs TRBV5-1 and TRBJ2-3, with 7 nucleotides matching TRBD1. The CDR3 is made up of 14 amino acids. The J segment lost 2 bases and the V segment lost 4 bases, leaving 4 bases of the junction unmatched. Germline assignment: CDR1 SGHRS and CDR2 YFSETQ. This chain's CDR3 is CASSPGGYTDTQYF. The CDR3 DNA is TGCGCCAGCAGCCCAGGGGGATACACAGATACGCAGTATTTT.

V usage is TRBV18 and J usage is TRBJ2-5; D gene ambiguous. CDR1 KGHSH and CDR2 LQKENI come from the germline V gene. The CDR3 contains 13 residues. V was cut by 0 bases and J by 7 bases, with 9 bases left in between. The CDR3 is CASSPPGGGTQYF. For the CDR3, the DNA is TGTGCCAGCTCACCACCAGGTGGTGGGACCCAGTACTTC.

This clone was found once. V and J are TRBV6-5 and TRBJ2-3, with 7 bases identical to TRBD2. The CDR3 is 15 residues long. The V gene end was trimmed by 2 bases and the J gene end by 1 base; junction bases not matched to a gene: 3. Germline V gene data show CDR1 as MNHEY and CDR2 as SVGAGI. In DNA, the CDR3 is TGTGCCAGCAGTTACACGGCGGGAGGCACAGATACGCAGTATTTT. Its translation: CASSYTAGGTDTQYF.

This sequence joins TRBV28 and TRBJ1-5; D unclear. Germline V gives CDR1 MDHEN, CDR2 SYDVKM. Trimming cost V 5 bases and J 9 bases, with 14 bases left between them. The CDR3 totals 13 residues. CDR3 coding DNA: TGTGCCAGCAGTCGCACCCTCGGTCGGCCCCAGCATTTT. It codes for CASSRTLGRPQHF.